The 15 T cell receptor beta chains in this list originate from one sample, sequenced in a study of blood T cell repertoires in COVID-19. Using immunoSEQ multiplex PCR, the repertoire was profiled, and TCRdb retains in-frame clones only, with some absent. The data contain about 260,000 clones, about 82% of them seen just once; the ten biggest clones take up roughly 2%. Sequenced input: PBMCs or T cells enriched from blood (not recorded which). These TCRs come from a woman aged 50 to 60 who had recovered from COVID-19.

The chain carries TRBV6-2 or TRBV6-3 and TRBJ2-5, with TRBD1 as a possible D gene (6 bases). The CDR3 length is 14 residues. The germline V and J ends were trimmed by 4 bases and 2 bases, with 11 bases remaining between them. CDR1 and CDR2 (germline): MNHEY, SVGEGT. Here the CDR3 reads CASSSRDKQETQYF. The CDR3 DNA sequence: TGTGCCAGCAGTTCCCGGGACAAGCAAGAGACCCAGTACTTC.

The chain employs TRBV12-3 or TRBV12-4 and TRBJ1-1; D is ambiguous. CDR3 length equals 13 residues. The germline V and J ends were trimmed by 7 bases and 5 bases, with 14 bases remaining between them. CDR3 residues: CASTAQELTEAFF. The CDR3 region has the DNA TGTGCCAGCACCGCCCAAGAGTTAACTGAAGCTTTCTTT.

The CDR3 sequence: CASGGTGLGENIQYF. DNA for the CDR3: TGTGCTAGTGGGGGGACAGGTCTCGGAGAAAACATTCAGTACTTC. The rearrangement joins TRBV12-5 to TRBJ2-4, with 8 positions matching TRBD1. CDR3 length equals 15 residues. Germline V gene data show CDR1 as LGHNT and CDR2 as FRNRAP. J was trimmed by 5 bases and V by 6 bases; bases with no gene match: 9.

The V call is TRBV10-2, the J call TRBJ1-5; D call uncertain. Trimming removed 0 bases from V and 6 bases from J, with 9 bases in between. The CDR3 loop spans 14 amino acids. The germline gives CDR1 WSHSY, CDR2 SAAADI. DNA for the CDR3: TGCGCCAGCAGTGAGTCCACAGAGGGTCAGCCCCAGCATTTT. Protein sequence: CASSESTEGQPQHF.

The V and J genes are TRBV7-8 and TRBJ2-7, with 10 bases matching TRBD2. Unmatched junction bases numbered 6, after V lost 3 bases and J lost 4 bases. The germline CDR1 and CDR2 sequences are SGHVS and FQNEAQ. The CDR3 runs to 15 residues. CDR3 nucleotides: TGTGCCAGCAGCTTGGCTAGCGGGAGTTTGTACGAGCAGTACTTC. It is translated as CASSLASGSLYEQYF. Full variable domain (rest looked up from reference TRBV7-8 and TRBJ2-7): GAGVSQSPRYKVAKRGQDVALRCDPISGHVSLFWYQQALGQGPEFLTYFQNEAQLDKSGLPSDRFFAERPEGSVSTLKIQRTQQEDSAVYLCASSLASGSLYEQYFGPGTRLTVT.

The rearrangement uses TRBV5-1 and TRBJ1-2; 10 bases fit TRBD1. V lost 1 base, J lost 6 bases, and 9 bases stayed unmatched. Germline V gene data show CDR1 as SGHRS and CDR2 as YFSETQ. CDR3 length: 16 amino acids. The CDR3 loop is CASSLSDRGLVNGYTF. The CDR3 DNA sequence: TGCGCCAGCAGCTTGTCCGACAGGGGGCTCGTGAATGGCTACACCTTC. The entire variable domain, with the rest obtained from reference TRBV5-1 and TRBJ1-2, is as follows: KAGVTQTPRYLIKTRGQQVTLSCSPISGHRSVSWYQQTPGQGLQFLFEYFSETQRNKGNFPGRFSGRQFSNSRSEMNVSTLELGDSALYLCASSLSDRGLVNGYTFGSGTRLTVV.

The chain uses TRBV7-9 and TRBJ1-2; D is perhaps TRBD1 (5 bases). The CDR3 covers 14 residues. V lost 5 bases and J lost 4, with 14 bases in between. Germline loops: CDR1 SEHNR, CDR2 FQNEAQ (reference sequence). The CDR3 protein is CASSLDQGGYGYTF. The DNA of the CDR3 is TGTGCCAGCAGCCTAGATCAGGGAGGCTATGGCTACACCTTC.

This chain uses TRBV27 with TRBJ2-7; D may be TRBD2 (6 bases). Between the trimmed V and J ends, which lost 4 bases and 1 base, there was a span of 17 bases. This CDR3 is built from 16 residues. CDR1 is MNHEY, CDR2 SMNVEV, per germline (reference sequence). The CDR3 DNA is TGTGCCAGCAGTTCAGTAGGGCTAGCGCAATCCTACGAGCAGTACTTC. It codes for CASSSVGLAQSYEQYF.

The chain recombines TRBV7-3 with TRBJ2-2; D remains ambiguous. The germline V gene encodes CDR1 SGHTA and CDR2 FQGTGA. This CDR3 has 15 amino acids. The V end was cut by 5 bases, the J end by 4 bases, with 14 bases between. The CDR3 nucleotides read TGTGCCAGCAGCCAGAACTATGGCGGCACCGGGGAGCTGTTTTTT. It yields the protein CASSQNYGGTGELFF.

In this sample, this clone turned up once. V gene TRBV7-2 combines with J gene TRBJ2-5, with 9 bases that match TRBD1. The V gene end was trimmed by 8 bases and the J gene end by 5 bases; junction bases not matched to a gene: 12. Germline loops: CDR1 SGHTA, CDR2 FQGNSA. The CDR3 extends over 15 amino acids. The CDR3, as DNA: TGTGCCAGCTCCCCCTGGACAGGGGACTTGGAGACCCAGTACTTC. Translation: CASSPWTGDLETQYF.

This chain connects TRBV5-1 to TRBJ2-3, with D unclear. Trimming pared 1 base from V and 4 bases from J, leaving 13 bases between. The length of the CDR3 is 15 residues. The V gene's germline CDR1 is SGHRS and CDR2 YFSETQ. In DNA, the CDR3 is TGCGCCAGCAGCTTGCTAGGTGCAAGCCCAGATACGCAGTATTTT. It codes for CASSLLGASPDTQYF.

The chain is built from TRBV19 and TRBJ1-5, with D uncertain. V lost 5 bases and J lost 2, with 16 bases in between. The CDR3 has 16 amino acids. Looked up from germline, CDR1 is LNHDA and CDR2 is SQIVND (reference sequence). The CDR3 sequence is CASSLGIKRGNQPQHF. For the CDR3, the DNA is TGTGCCAGTAGTCTAGGGATCAAACGGGGCAATCAGCCCCAGCATTTT.

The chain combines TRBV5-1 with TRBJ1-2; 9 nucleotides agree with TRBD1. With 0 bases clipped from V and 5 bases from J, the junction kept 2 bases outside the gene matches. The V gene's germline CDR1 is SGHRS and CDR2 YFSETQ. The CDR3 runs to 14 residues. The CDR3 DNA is TGCGCCAGCAGCTTGGACAGGGGGCTTTATGGCTACACCTTC. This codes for CASSLDRGLYGYTF.

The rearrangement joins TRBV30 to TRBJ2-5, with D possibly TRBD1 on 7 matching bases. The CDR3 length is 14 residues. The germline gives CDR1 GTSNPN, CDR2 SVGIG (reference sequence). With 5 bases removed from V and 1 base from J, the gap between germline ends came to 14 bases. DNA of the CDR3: TGTGCCTGGGGAGGGACAGATAGCCAAGAGACCCAGTACTTC. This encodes CAWGGTDSQETQYF. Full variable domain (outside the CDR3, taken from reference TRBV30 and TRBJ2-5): SQTIHQWPATLVQPVGSPLSLECTVEGTSNPNLYWYRQAAGRGLQLLFYSVGIGQISSEVPQNLSASRPQDRQFILSSKKLLLSDSGFYLCAWGGTDSQETQYFGPGTRLLVL.

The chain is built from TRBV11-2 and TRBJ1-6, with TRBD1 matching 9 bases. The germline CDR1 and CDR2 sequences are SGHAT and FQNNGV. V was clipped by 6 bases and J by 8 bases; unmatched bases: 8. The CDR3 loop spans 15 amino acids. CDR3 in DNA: TGTGCCAGCAGAGAATCGACAGGGGGTTATTCACCCCTCCACTTT. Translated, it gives CASRESTGGYSPLHF. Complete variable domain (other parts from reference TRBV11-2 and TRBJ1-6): EAGVAQSPRYKIIEKRQSVAFWCNPISGHATLYWYQQILGQGPKLLIQFQNNGVVDDSQLPKDRFSAERLKGVDSTLKIQPAKLEDSAVYLCASRESTGGYSPLHFGNGTRLTVT.